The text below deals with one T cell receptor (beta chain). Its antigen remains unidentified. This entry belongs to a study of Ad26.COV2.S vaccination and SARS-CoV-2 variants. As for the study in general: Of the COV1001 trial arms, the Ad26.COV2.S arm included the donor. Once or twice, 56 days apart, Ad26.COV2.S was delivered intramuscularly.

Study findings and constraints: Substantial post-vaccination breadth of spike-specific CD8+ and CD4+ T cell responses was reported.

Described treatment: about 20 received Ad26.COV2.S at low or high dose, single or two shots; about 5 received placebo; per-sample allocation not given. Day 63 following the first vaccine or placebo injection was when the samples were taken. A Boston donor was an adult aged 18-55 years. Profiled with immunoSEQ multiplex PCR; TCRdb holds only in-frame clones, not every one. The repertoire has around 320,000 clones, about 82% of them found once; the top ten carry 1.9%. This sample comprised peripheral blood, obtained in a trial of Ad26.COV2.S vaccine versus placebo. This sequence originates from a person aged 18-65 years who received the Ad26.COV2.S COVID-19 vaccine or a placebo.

The CDR3 bases are TGTGCCATTGAGGGGGTGAAGAACACCGGGGAGCTGTTTTTT. It codes for CAIEGVKNTGELFF. The rearrangement joins TRBV10-3 to TRBJ2-2, with D possibly matching TRBD1 (6 bases). Per germline, CDR1 ENHRY and CDR2 SYGVKD. V was shortened by 9 bases and J by 1 base, with 12 bases between the two germline ends. The CDR3 totals 14 residues.